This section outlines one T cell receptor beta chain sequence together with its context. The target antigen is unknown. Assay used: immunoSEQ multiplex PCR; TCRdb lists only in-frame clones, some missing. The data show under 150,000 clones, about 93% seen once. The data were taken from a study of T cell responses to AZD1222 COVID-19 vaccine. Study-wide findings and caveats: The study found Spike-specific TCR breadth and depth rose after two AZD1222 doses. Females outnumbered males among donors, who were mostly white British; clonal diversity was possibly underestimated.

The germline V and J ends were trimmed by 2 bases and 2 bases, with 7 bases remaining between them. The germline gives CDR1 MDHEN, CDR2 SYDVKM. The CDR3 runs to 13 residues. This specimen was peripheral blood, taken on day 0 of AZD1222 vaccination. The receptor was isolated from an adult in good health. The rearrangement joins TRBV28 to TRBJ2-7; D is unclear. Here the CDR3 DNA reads TGTGCCAGCAGTTTACCAGTAACCTACGAGCAGTACTTC. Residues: CASSLPVTYEQYF.